This T cell receptor beta chain appears in the sequencing data of a study of tumor-infiltrating lymphocytes in primary liver carcinoma. Looking at the study overall: Patients, male and female, were 30 to 69 years old. The tumors ranged from roughly 4 to 11 cm across and fell within stage T1-T3 N0M0. Study-wide results and limits: Compared with tumor region pairs, tumor-adjacent and tumor-blood pairs overlapped less.

From 500 ng of total RNA, TCR beta-specific cDNA was reverse-transcribed using a constant-region primer. Slightly modified ARM-PCR served as the procedure for the TCR beta libraries. These libraries came from three rounds of nested multiplex PCR. MiXCR was run by TCRdb on the multiplex PCR reads, yielding one entry per CDR3 protein. Found here are more than 95,000 distinct CDR3 sequences, 64% of them singletons; the top ten hold 7.5% to 9%. Concerning this clonotype: Its antigen is unknown.

The roughly 18-34 mg bulk tissue piece was not sorted before simultaneous RNA and DNA extraction. Patients had primary liver carcinoma treated by surgical resection. The clonotype was recovered from a woman aged 60-75 years with primary liver carcinoma and hepatitis B virus infection. The specimen was liver tumor tissue from sampling region 3. The subset here: tumor region T3, left-lateral pole.

This CDR3 reads CASSLWLMTPRELFF. The DNA for the CDR3 is TGTGCCAGCAGTTTATGGCTCATGACCCCCAGGGAGCTGTTTTTT. The rearrangement links TRBV28 to TRBJ2-2; D gene unclear. CDR3 length: 15 residues. V was cut by 0 bases and J by 9 bases, with 14 bases left in between. The germline CDR1 and CDR2 sequences are MDHEN and SYDVKM.